These T cell receptor beta chains were read from a single sample in a study of T cell repertoires in cytomegalovirus infection. TCRdb itself ran the reads through MiXCR, one entry per CDR3 protein. The profile covers 600,000 to 800,000 distinct CDR3 sequences, with approximately 24% appearing a single time and roughly 8% taken by the ten largest. The material sequenced was CD8+ T cells from PBMCs. These receptor sequences come from a human donor in good health (CMV status not recorded). Some clones in this sample may be carry-over from other donors' samples. Both conserved end residues are part of each CDR3. Fields, in order: D gene, clone size, J gene, V gene, CDR3 DNA, CDR3 protein. The D gene is left open where the match is weak. A row's size may be missing; if present it is once, few, many or a size class.

TRBD1	once	TRBJ1-6	TRBV29-1	TGCAGCGCGGGACAGGGGGGGTCACCCCTCCACTTT	CSAGQGGSPLHF
NA	NA	TRBJ1-3	TRBV29-1	TGCAGCGTTGCTGGTCCAGGGACCTCTGGAAACACCATATATTTT	CSVAGPGTSGNTIYF
NA	many	TRBJ1-5	TRBV7-2	TGTGCCAGCAGCGACGGGGGCCATCAGCCCCAGCATTTT	CASSDGGHQPQHF
NA	NA	TRBJ1-2	TRBV5-6	TGTGCCAGCAGCTTTCGGGAGGGGAACTATGGCTACACCTTC	CASSFREGNYGYTF
NA	many	TRBJ2-2	TRBV27	TGTGCCAGCAGTTTAAGAGGACTGAACACCGGGGAGCTGTTTTTT	CASSLRGLNTGELFF
NA	many	TRBJ1-4	TRBV7-9	TGTGCCAGCAGCTTAGTTGAAAAACTGTTTTTT	CASSLVEKLFF
TRBD1	few	TRBJ2-2	TRBV2	TGTGCCAGCACACTACCACCGGGACAGGGAACCGGGGAGCTGTTTTTT	CASTLPPGQGTGELFF
NA	few	TRBJ1-1	TRBV7-6	TGTGCCAGCAGCCCGACAGGCCCGTATTCTGAAGCTTTCTTT	CASSPTGPYSEAFF
TRBD2	NA	TRBJ2-5	TRBV29-1	TGCAGCGTTGATTTTAGCGGGGACGCCAGGGAGACCCAGTACTTC	CSVDFSGDARETQYF
NA	many	TRBJ2-3	TRBV2	TGTGCCAGCGGATCTCTCCCAGGCACAGATACGCAGTATTTT	CASGSLPGTDTQYF
TRBD2	NA	TRBJ2-2	TRBV6-6	TGTGCCAGCAGAAGCCGGGTAGCGGGGAACACCGGGGAGCTGTTTTTT	CASRSRVAGNTGELFF
TRBD1	NA	TRBJ2-4	TRBV14	TGTGCCAGCAGCCAAACAGGACAGGGCCCTGTTCAGTACTTC	CASSQTGQGPVQYF
NA	NA	TRBJ2-1	TRBV20-1	TGCAGTGCTAGAGGCTGGACTTTCGACAATGAGCAGTTCTTC	CSARGWTFDNEQFF
TRBD1	few	TRBJ2-7	TRBV6-5	TGTGCCAGCGGAGTCAGGGGGAGCTCCTACGAGCAGTACTTC	CASGVRGSSYEQYF
TRBD2	NA	TRBJ2-1	TRBV6-4	TGTGCCAGCAGCCGGAGGGCGGGGGATTCCTACAATGAGCAGTTCTTC	CASSRRAGDSYNEQFF
NA	many	TRBJ2-5	TRBV7-8	TGTGCCAGCAGCTTAAGTCCTGTGGAGACCCAGTACTTC	CASSLSPVETQYF
NA	many	TRBJ2-1	TRBV10-3	TGTGCCATCAGTGAGCAGATGGACTATTTAATGGGCAATGAGCAGTTCTTC	CAISEQMDYLMGNEQFF
TRBD1	few	TRBJ1-2	TRBV20-1	TGCAGTGCCAGGACAGGAGAGTGTAACTATGGCTACACCTTC	CSARTGECNYGYTF
TRBD1	NA	TRBJ1-5	TRBV28	TGTGCCAGCAACGGGAGAGACGACAGGGCGGGTCAGCCCCAGCATTTT	CASNGRDDRAGQPQHF
NA	few	TRBJ2-7	TRBV10-2	TGCGCCAGCAGCGGACAATTTGACGAGCAGTACTTC	CASSGQFDEQYF
NA	few	TRBJ2-3	TRBV2	TGTGCCAGCGGGAGCGGACTGGAAAGCACAGATACGCAGTATTTT	CASGSGLESTDTQYF
NA	many	TRBJ2-2	TRBV19	TGTGCCAGTAGTCCCCGTTCGAGCTACACCGGGGAGCTGTTTTTT	CASSPRSSYTGELFF
NA	NA	TRBJ2-3	TRBV29-1	TGCAGCGTTGAAGAGGGCCCAGAAAATACGCAGTATTTT	CSVEEGPENTQYF
TRBD2	NA	TRBJ2-1	TRBV20-1	TGCAGTGCCCTCTACCCAAGCGGGGGGGCGAGGAATGAGCAGTTCTTC	CSALYPSGGARNEQFF
NA	NA	TRBJ1-5	TRBV6-4	TGTGCCAGCAGTGACTCTGTAGGGCTTCGGCCCCAGCATTTT	CASSDSVGLRPQHF
NA	many	TRBJ2-1	TRBV6-1	TGTGCCAGCAGTTTCCGCGGGACATCCAGCTCCTACAATGAGCAGTTCTTC	CASSFRGTSSSYNEQFF
NA	many	TRBJ1-5	TRBV28	TGTGCCAGCAGTTTAAGAGGCTTCAATCAGCCCCAGCATTTT	CASSLRGFNQPQHF
NA	many	TRBJ2-7	TRBV7-9	TGTGCCAGCAGCTCAACGGTCGACGAGCAGTACTTC	CASSSTVDEQYF
NA	NA	TRBJ2-7	TRBV18	TGTGCCAGCTCACCAAGAGACCCTCTCCTCTACGAGCAGTACTTC	CASSPRDPLLYEQYF
NA	NA	TRBJ2-1	TRBV7-9	TGTGCCAGCAGCTGGCCCAGGGCCAGCGATGAGCAGTTCTTC	CASSWPRASDEQFF
TRBD2	NA	TRBJ2-2	TRBV12-3/TRBV12-4	TGTGCCATCCAGTCCCCGGGAGGAATCACCGGGGAGCTGTTTTTT	CAIQSPGGITGELFF
TRBD2	few	TRBJ2-7	TRBV6-2/TRBV6-3	TGTGCCAGCAGCCCCTCACTAGCGGGACCCTACGAGCAGTACTTC	CASSPSLAGPYEQYF
NA	many	TRBJ2-1	TRBV6-2/TRBV6-3	TGTGCCAGCAGTTACGGGGGTGAGCAGTTCTTC	CASSYGGEQFF
NA	NA	TRBJ2-1	TRBV7-9	TGTGCCCCTAACAAGGTACCGGGGAATGAGCAGTTCTTC	CAPNKVPGNEQFF
TRBD1	NA	TRBJ1-5	TRBV7-9	TGTGCCAGCAGCTCGGCACAGGGGGTGGGTCAGCCCCAGCATTTT	CASSSAQGVGQPQHF
TRBD2	many	TRBJ2-1	TRBV11-1	TGTGCCAGCAGCATCGGGACTAGCGGCCGGGATGAGCAGTTCTTC	CASSIGTSGRDEQFF
NA	NA	TRBJ1-5	TRBV10-3	TGTACCATCAGTGAGTCAGTAGCAGTCAATCAGCCCCAGCATTTT	CTISESVAVNQPQHF
NA	many	TRBJ2-2	TRBV6-2/TRBV6-3	TGTGCCAGCAGTCCAGCAGGGGCGGGCACCGGGGAGCTGTTTTTT	CASSPAGAGTGELFF
NA	NA	TRBJ1-6	TRBV12-3/TRBV12-4	TGTGCCAGCATGCCGGGGTATCGGAATTCACCCCTCCACTTT	CASMPGYRNSPLHF
TRBD2	few	TRBJ2-5	TRBV7-9	TGTGCCAGCAGCCCCCAACTAGCGGCCCTGCAAGAGACCCAGTACTTC	CASSPQLAALQETQYF